The following is a T cell receptor beta chain sequence with its context. Its specificity is not known. The V and J ends lost 10 bases and 2 bases respectively, with 18 bases between them. CDR1 and CDR2 from the germline V gene are MNHNS and SASEGT. The CDR3 extends over 15 amino acids. This entry is derived from a study of blood T cells in healthy people across ages. Findings of the study overall: Roughly linearly, TCR beta diversity per million T cells fell as age increased.

A sample-barcoded 5' primer and a J-beta primer mix were used in a second PCR of roughly 7 to 11 cycles. Unique molecular identifiers of 12 random nucleotides labeled each cDNA. Each single sample gave us at least 2.5 million CDR3-containing paired-end reads. TCRdb analysed the 5' RACE reads with MiXCR anew, one entry per CDR3 protein. The sample includes about 1.4 million distinct CDR3 sequences, almost 60% seen only once; the top ten take over 5.5%. This receptor was obtained from a man aged 18 to 35 in good health. The chain couples TRBV6-1 to TRBJ2-1, with D maybe TRBD1 (6 bases). Source material: blood. This CDR3 is CATSTLGQTYNEQFF. In nucleotides, the CDR3 is TGTGCCACCTCAACTTTAGGACAGACCTACAATGAGCAGTTCTTC.